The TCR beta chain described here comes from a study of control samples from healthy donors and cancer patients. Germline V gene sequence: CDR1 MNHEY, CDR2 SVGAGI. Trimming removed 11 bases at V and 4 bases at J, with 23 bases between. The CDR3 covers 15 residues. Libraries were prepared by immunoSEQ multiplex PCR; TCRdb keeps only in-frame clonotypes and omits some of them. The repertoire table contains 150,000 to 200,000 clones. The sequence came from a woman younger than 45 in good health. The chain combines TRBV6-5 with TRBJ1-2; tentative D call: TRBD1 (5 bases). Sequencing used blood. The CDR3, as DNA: TGTGCCCTCGGGACCGGGAATCCCCCAGGCTATGGCTACACCTTC. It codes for CALGTGNPPGYGYTF.